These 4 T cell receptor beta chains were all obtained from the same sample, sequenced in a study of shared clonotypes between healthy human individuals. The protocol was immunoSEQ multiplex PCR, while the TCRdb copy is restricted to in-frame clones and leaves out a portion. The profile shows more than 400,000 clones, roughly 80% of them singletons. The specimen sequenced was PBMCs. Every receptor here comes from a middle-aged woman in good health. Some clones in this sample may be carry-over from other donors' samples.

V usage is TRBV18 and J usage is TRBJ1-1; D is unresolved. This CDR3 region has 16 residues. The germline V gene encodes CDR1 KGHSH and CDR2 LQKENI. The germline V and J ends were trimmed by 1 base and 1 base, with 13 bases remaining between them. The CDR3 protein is CASSPLVGPANTEAFF. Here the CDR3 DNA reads TGTGCCAGCTCACCACTCGTCGGGCCGGCGAACACTGAAGCTTTCTTT.

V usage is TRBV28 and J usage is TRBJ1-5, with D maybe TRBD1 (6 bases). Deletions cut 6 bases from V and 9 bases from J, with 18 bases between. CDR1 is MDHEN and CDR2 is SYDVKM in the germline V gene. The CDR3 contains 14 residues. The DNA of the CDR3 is TGTGCCAGCAGGACCGGGACAATCCCGCTGCCCCAGCATTTT. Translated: CASRTGTIPLPQHF.

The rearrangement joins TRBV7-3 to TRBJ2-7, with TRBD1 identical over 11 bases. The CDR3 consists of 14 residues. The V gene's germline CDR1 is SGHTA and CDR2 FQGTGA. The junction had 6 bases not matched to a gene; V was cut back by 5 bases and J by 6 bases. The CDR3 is CASSPGQGEIEQYF. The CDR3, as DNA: TGTGCCAGCAGCCCGGGACAGGGGGAAATCGAGCAGTACTTC.

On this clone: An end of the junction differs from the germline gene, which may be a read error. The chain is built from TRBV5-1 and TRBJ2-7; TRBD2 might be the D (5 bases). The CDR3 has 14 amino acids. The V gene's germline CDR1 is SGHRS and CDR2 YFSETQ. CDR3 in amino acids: CASSLDASSHEQYF. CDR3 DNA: TGCGCCAGCAGCTTGGATGCTAGCTCCCACGAGCAGTACTTC.